Listed below are T cell receptor beta chains from one sample, sequenced in a study of PD-L1 blockade in urothelial cancer. Assay: immunoSEQ multiplex PCR; the TCRdb copy retains only in-frame clones and omits some. The sample carries about 38,000 clones, less than 90% recorded once. The specimen comprised PBMCs, sampled around atezolizumab (anti-PD-L1) treatment. These receptors were taken from a man in his 60s with urothelial cancer. The CDR3 runs from the conserved cysteine through the conserved F or W. Fields, in order: J gene, clone size, V gene, D gene, CDR3 DNA, CDR3 protein. D genes are given only for firm matches. Clone size is stated in some rows and not others, as once, few, many or a class when expanded.

j_call: TRBJ2-7; clone_size: -; v_call: TRBV6-6; d_call: TRBD2; cdr3_nt: TGTGCCAGCAGTTTGGACCGGGACTACAGCTCCTACGAGCAGTACTTC; cdr3_aa: CASSLDRDYSSYEQYF
j_call: TRBJ2-2; clone_size: -; v_call: TRBV12-5; d_call: TRBD2; cdr3_nt: TGTGCTAGTGGTCCCGAGACTAGCGGGAGTACCGGGGAGCTGTTTTTT; cdr3_aa: CASGPETSGSTGELFF
j_call: TRBJ1-5; clone_size: -; v_call: TRBV18; d_call: TRBD1; cdr3_nt: TGTGCCAGCTCACTTCAGACAGGGGAGATTTATCAGCCCCAGCATTTT; cdr3_aa: CASSLQTGEIYQPQHF
j_call: TRBJ2-5; clone_size: -; v_call: TRBV5-1; d_call: -; cdr3_nt: TGCGCCAGCAGCTTGGACGTGACACGCCAAGAGACCCAGTACTTC; cdr3_aa: CASSLDVTRQETQYF
j_call: TRBJ2-5; clone_size: -; v_call: TRBV6-1; d_call: TRBD2; cdr3_nt: TGTGCCAGCAGTGGCGGACTAGCGGGAGGAGAGACCCAGTACTTC; cdr3_aa: CASSGGLAGGETQYF
j_call: TRBJ2-7; clone_size: -; v_call: TRBV18; d_call: TRBD1; cdr3_nt: TGTGCCAGCTCACCACCGTACGGGACAGGCAGCAACGAGCAGTACTTC; cdr3_aa: CASSPPYGTGSNEQYF
j_call: TRBJ1-1; clone_size: -; v_call: TRBV7-2; d_call: TRBD1; cdr3_nt: TGTGCCAGCAGCCGTTCGGGACAGGAAAAAGCTTTCTTT; cdr3_aa: CASSRSGQEKAFF
j_call: TRBJ1-2; clone_size: few; v_call: TRBV25-1; d_call: -; cdr3_nt: TGTGCCAGCAGTGAATACGTACAGGGCCGGGGCTACACCTTC; cdr3_aa: CASSEYVQGRGYTF
j_call: TRBJ2-4; clone_size: -; v_call: TRBV18; d_call: TRBD1; cdr3_nt: TGTGCCAGCTCACCACGGGACAGTGAAGCCAAAAACATTCAGTACTTC; cdr3_aa: CASSPRDSEAKNIQYF
j_call: TRBJ2-3; clone_size: -; v_call: TRBV5-1; d_call: TRBD2; cdr3_nt: TGCGCCAGCAGCTTGTCCGCGGGGGGCATAGATACGCAGTATTTT; cdr3_aa: CASSLSAGGIDTQYF
j_call: TRBJ2-5; clone_size: -; v_call: TRBV30; d_call: TRBD1; cdr3_nt: TGTGCCTGGACCAGGGGGACCATAGAGACCCAGTACTTC; cdr3_aa: CAWTRGTIETQYF
j_call: TRBJ1-5; clone_size: -; v_call: TRBV5-1; d_call: -; cdr3_nt: TGCGCCAGCAGCGAGACAGTGTCTGGGCAGCCCCAGCATTTT; cdr3_aa: CASSETVSGQPQHF
j_call: TRBJ2-7; clone_size: -; v_call: TRBV19; d_call: -; cdr3_nt: TGTGCCAGTAGTACGACGAGCAAAGCGTCTCACGAGCAGTACTTC; cdr3_aa: CASSTTSKASHEQYF
j_call: TRBJ2-2; clone_size: -; v_call: TRBV7-7; d_call: TRBD2; cdr3_nt: TGTGCTAGCAGCTTCGGACTAGCGGGAGGGATGAACACCGGGGAGCTGTTTTTT; cdr3_aa: CASSFGLAGGMNTGELFF
j_call: TRBJ1-2; clone_size: -; v_call: TRBV21-1; d_call: -; cdr3_nt: TGTGCCAGCAGCAAAGCGGTAGAGATTAACGGGACAGATCGCATATCCTTC; cdr3_aa: CASSKAVEINGTDRISF
j_call: TRBJ2-1; clone_size: -; v_call: TRBV11-1; d_call: TRBD2; cdr3_nt: TGTGCCAGCAGCTTAGGACTAGCGGGAGGGGTTGGGGAGTTCTTC; cdr3_aa: CASSLGLAGGVGEFF
j_call: TRBJ1-1; clone_size: -; v_call: TRBV6-1; d_call: -; cdr3_nt: TGTGCCAGCAGTACCAAGATCCGCGGCACTGAAGCTTTCTTT; cdr3_aa: CASSTKIRGTEAFF
j_call: TRBJ2-3; clone_size: -; v_call: TRBV14; d_call: -; cdr3_nt: TGTGCCAGCAGCCAAGATACCACGGGGTGGGATACGCAGTATTTT; cdr3_aa: CASSQDTTGWDTQYF
j_call: TRBJ1-2; clone_size: -; v_call: TRBV6-1; d_call: TRBD1; cdr3_nt: TGTGCCAGCAGTGAATTGGGGACAGTGGACGGCTACACCTTC; cdr3_aa: CASSELGTVDGYTF
j_call: TRBJ1-2; clone_size: -; v_call: TRBV2; d_call: TRBD1; cdr3_nt: TGTGCCAGAGGACAGGGCCAGAACCCAAACTATGGCTACACCTTC; cdr3_aa: CARGQGQNPNYGYTF
j_call: TRBJ1-1; clone_size: -; v_call: TRBV30; d_call: -; cdr3_nt: TGTGCCTGGAAAGGTCTAGGCACTGAAGCTTTCTTT; cdr3_aa: CAWKGLGTEAFF
j_call: TRBJ1-5; clone_size: -; v_call: TRBV7-9; d_call: TRBD1; cdr3_nt: TGTGCCAGCAGCCCTGGGACGGGCAGGGGGCAGGGTCAGCCCCAGCATTTT; cdr3_aa: CASSPGTGRGQGQPQHF
j_call: TRBJ2-2; clone_size: -; v_call: TRBV30; d_call: TRBD2; cdr3_nt: TGTGCCTGGACCAGACTAGCGGGAGCCGGGGAGCTGTTTTTT; cdr3_aa: CAWTRLAGAGELFF
j_call: TRBJ1-5; clone_size: -; v_call: TRBV30; d_call: TRBD1; cdr3_nt: TGTGCCTGGAGTGTACAGGACAGGGGGCATGGGCAGCCCCAGCATTTT; cdr3_aa: CAWSVQDRGHGQPQHF
j_call: TRBJ1-1; clone_size: few; v_call: TRBV14; d_call: TRBD1; cdr3_nt: TGTGCCAGCAGCCTTGGGACAGCTGAAGCTTTCTTT; cdr3_aa: CASSLGTAEAFF
j_call: TRBJ1-2; clone_size: -; v_call: TRBV27; d_call: -; cdr3_nt: TGTGCCAGCAGTTATAGTTCGGGAAACTATGGCTACACCTTC; cdr3_aa: CASSYSSGNYGYTF
j_call: TRBJ2-7; clone_size: -; v_call: TRBV2; d_call: TRBD2; cdr3_nt: TGTGCCAGCAGGGGGGGGACTAACGCCGACGAGCAGTACTTC; cdr3_aa: CASRGGTNADEQYF
j_call: TRBJ1-2; clone_size: -; v_call: TRBV14; d_call: -; cdr3_nt: TGTGCCAGCAGCCAAGATTCGAGGGTTCCCTATGGCTACACCTTC; cdr3_aa: CASSQDSRVPYGYTF
j_call: TRBJ1-4; clone_size: -; v_call: TRBV9; d_call: TRBD1; cdr3_nt: TGTGCCAGCAGCGCAGGACAGGGGTACGAAAAACTGTTTTTT; cdr3_aa: CASSAGQGYEKLFF
j_call: TRBJ1-6; clone_size: -; v_call: TRBV5-4; d_call: -; cdr3_nt: TGTGCCAGCAGCTTGGAGGGAGGGGATTCACCCCTCCACTTT; cdr3_aa: CASSLEGGDSPLHF
j_call: TRBJ2-7; clone_size: -; v_call: TRBV10-3; d_call: TRBD1; cdr3_nt: TGTGCCATCAGTGATCAGGGGGTTGGGTACGAGCAGTACTTC; cdr3_aa: CAISDQGVGYEQYF
j_call: TRBJ1-4; clone_size: -; v_call: TRBV7-9; d_call: -; cdr3_nt: TGTGCCAGCAGCTTTTACAAGGGGATTCGTGAAAAACTGTTTTTT; cdr3_aa: CASSFYKGIREKLFF
j_call: TRBJ1-1; clone_size: -; v_call: TRBV7-3; d_call: TRBD1; cdr3_nt: TGTGCCAGCAGCGAGCAGGGGGCGGGTGAAGCTTTCTTT; cdr3_aa: CASSEQGAGEAFF